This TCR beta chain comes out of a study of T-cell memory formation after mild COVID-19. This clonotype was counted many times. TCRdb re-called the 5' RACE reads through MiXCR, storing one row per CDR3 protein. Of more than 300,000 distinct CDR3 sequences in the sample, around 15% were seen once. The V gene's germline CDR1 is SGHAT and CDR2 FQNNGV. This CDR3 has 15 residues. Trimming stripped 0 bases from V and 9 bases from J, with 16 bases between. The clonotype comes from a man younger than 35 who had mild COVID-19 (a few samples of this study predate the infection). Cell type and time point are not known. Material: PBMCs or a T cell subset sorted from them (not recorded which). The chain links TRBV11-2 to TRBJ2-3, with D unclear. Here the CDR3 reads CASSLDVFKVPTQYF. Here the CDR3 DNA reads TGTGCCAGCAGCTTAGATGTTTTTAAGGTGCCCACGCAGTATTTT.